This TCR beta chain was captured by sequencing in a study of blood T cell repertoires in COVID-19. Authors' processing steps: It was from reference gene primer amplification that nucleated cell counts were estimated. The protocol was immunoSEQ multiplex PCR, while the TCRdb copy is restricted to in-frame clones and leaves out a portion. V, J and clone size are those of that table, while D and trimming were read from the DNA. The sample has approximately 230,000 clones; 80% to 85% are singletons. The germline V and J ends were trimmed by 9 bases and 5 bases, with 23 bases remaining between them. Germline V lookup: CDR1 SGHNT, CDR2 YYREEE (reference sequence). The CDR3 consists of 15 residues.

This receptor was taken from a man in his thirties or forties with active or convalescent COVID-19. The sample was peripheral blood. The rearrangement joins TRBV5-4 to TRBJ1-2, with D hard to call. Here the CDR3 reads CATTSATRGQYGYTF. In DNA, the CDR3 is TGTGCCACCACCTCGGCCACCCGCGGGCAATATGGCTACACCTTC.